These T cell receptor beta chains were read from a single sample in a study of PD-1 blockade in classical Hodgkin lymphoma. The table came from immunoSEQ multiplex PCR; TCRdb's copy has only in-frame clones and leaves some out. The data contain roughly 19,000 clones, more than 75% of them singletons. The starting material was peripheral blood mononuclear cells (PBMCs), obtained before the fourth cycle of nivolumab. These receptors were taken from a human donor with classical Hodgkin lymphoma. CDR3s include the opening cysteine and the closing phenylalanine or tryptophan.

>TRBJ2-1|TRBV29-1
CSVDSVGVLAGGRYEQFF
>TRBJ2-7|TRBV6-6
CASRETGGSYEQYF
>TRBJ2-1|TRBV29-1
CSVRLAGGLAISYNEQFF
>TRBJ2-3|TRBV5-6
CASSLTGGPDTQYF
>TRBJ1-5|TRBV2
CASSDPQLNQPQHF
>TRBJ2-5|TRBV12-5
CASGYLDRGCQETQYF
>TRBJ2-2|TRBV14
CASSQVHGGELFF
>TRBJ1-5|TRBV30
CAWSVGSGSNQPQHF
>TRBJ2-1|TRBV7-9
CASSSRGSYNEQFF
>TRBJ2-7|TRBV6-1
CASSERASGRLGEQYF
>TRBJ1-2|TRBV20-1
CSVDRVDGYTF
>TRBJ2-5|TRBV7-9
CASSLAGLQRETQYF
>TRBJ1-1|TRBV2
CASSVLVTEAFF
>TRBJ1-1|TRBV27
CASSVDRLPSNTEAFF
>TRBJ2-7|TRBV7-9
CASSFNSNPRQYF
>TRBJ2-3|TRBV5-4
CASSLGTGPSSTDTQYF
>TRBJ1-5|TRBV6-6
CASSGQGSRNQPQHF
>TRBJ2-3|TRBV4-3
CASSQGTGQGTNTQYF
>TRBJ2-5|TRBV6-5
CASRGLAGVETQYF
>TRBJ2-5|TRBV6-5
CASSYSLAAPVETQYF
>TRBJ2-5|TRBV5-1
CASSFTGLIQETQYF
>TRBJ1-4|TRBV30
CAWSPERLVRGTKLFF
>TRBJ2-7|TRBV6-1
CASRKDRGSSYEQYF
>TRBJ1-4|TRBV7-2
CASSLRTGGYEKLFF
>TRBJ2-2|TRBV19
CASSHRNTGELFF
>TRBJ2-7|TRBV7-6
CASSSGQGSYEQYF
>TRBJ2-5|TRBV7-2
CASSLSRGSRTYF
>TRBJ2-7|TRBV5-1
CASRTTLNTGYEQYF
>TRBJ2-1|TRBV5-1
CASSSRLAGGGEQFF
>TRBJ1-4|TRBV2
CASSDHPQYNEKLFF
>TRBJ2-2|TRBV19
CASRGDTNTGELFF
>TRBJ1-1|TRBV27
CASSLSGPRTEAFF
>TRBJ2-7|TRBV6-5
CASSPPGQGNYEQYF
>TRBJ2-7|TRBV5-5
CASSLGAGLAAYEQYF
>TRBJ1-5|TRBV6-4
CASRPTGKGGQPQHF
>TRBJ2-5|TRBV14
CASSQDGARGETQYF
>TRBJ1-3|TRBV6-6
CASSSPTGISGNTIYF
>TRBJ1-3|TRBV19
CASSIRDTTGAGNTIYF
>TRBJ2-5|TRBV5-6
CASSFRGPETQYF
>TRBJ1-1|TRBV6-5
CASGRGTEAFF
>TRBJ1-1|TRBV11-2
CASSLVQGVITEAFF
>TRBJ2-7|TRBV29-1
CSVAPTLNYEQYF
>TRBJ1-4|TRBV29-1
CSVKQGKEGEKLFF
>TRBJ2-7|TRBV10-2
CASSVPVGTSFYEQYF
>TRBJ1-1|TRBV7-3
CASSPGGYTEAFF
>TRBJ2-2|TRBV19
CASSMVPNTGELFF
>TRBJ1-1|TRBV6-6
CASSRQGTEAFF
>TRBJ1-6|TRBV28
CASSQTGVGSYNSPLHF
>TRBJ1-6|TRBV2
CASSDRVGSPLHF
>TRBJ1-4|TRBV23-1
CASSQLGGGEKLFF
>TRBJ1-1|TRBV5-1
CASSWGLTGRENTEAFF
>TRBJ1-3|TRBV15
CATSRDLSGGASGNTIYF
>TRBJ1-3|TRBV7-9
CASSLPSTGLSGNTIYF
>TRBJ2-7|TRBV7-9
CASSLGPAGGFYEQYF
>TRBJ1-3|TRBV19
CASSIAGDRRNTIYF
>TRBJ2-1|TRBV5-6
CASSFDLAGGRGEQFF
>TRBJ2-1|TRBV7-9
CASSSLRGVHNEQFF